This T cell receptor (beta chain) was captured by sequencing in a study of shared clonotypes between healthy human individuals. Study-level points and caveats: Across subsets, estimated richness was generally greater for naive than for memory populations.

Sequencing was performed with immunoSEQ multiplex PCR; in TCRdb, only in-frame clones are kept and a portion is missing. The table lists approximately 1.5 million clones, around 98% of them singletons, with around 0.45% in the top ten. On this clone: Antigen: not known.

The receptor was isolated from a man younger than 45 in good health. Sequencing input: naive CD4+ T cells sorted from blood. The subset denotes: CD45RA+ positively selected.

CDR3 in amino acids: CASSLGATTYNEQFF. The CDR3 DNA reads TGTGCCAGCAGCTTAGGAGCGACCACCTACAATGAGCAGTTCTTC. V usage is TRBV7-9 and J usage is TRBJ2-1, with D hard to call. The germline V and J ends were trimmed by 1 base and 2 bases, with 9 bases remaining between them. This CDR3 has 15 residues. Germline V CDR1 and CDR2: SEHNR, FQNEAQ (reference sequence). Filled out from reference TRBV7-9 and TRBJ2-1, the complete variable domain reads DTGVSQNPRHKITKRGQNVTFRCDPISEHNRLYWYRQTLGQGPEFLTYFQNEAQLEKSRLLSDRFSAERPKGSFSTLEIQRTEQGDSAMYLCASSLGATTYNEQFFGPGTRLTVL.